The clone carrying this TCR beta chain was found a few times. This record comes from a study of patients and donors after allogeneic stem cell transplantation. The CDR3 totals 14 residues. V was pared by 8 bases and J by 5 bases, with 9 bases of the junction left unmatched. CDR1 and CDR2 (germline): KGHSH, LQKENI. TCRdb ran MiXCR on the RT-PCR reads and lists one entry per CDR3 protein. The table includes 160,000 or so distinct CDR3 sequences, roughly 22% detected once. The source material was blood, either unsorted or a sorted T cell fraction (not recorded which). The genes are TRBV18 and TRBJ2-7; the match to TRBD2 covers 10 bases. This sequence was found in a human donor who was either an allogeneic HSCT recipient or a stem cell or donor lymphocyte infusion donor (not recorded which). It is not recorded whose cells these are; they may come from a transplant donor. CDR3 in DNA: TGTGCCAGCCGTTTAAGCGGGAGGGCCGACGAGCAGTACTTC. It specifies CASRLSGRADEQYF.